This TCR beta chain came from a study of vaccination effects on CD4 cells after COVID-19. Trimming stripped 7 bases from V and 4 bases from J, with 8 bases between. CDR1 and CDR2 from the germline V gene are SQVTM and ANQGSEA. The CDR3 runs to 11 residues. This clone has a handful of counts. Its antigen remains unidentified. The method was immunoSEQ multiplex PCR; TCRdb's version includes in-frame clones alone and lacks a portion of them. This table holds about 20,000 clones, 65% to 80% found once. Antigen-specific CD4+ T cells were first expanded with viral peptide pools by the ViraFEST assay and only then sequenced. Subsequent to approximately 9 days of culture, CD4+ T cells were isolated. Either the mRNA-1273 or the BNT162b2 vaccine was given to participants as two doses.

This rearrangement joins TRBV29-1 to TRBJ1-3; no reliable D call. Specimen: CD4+ T cells from PBMCs cultured with HCoV-NL63 spike peptides, collected after COVID-19 vaccination. The TCR sequence derives from a human donor who received a COVID-19 vaccine. In DNA form, the CDR3 reads TGCAGCGCTAAAGAAGGAAACACCATATATTTT. Amino acid sequence: CSAKEGNTIYF.